The 17 T cell receptor beta chains given below trace back to one sample, sequenced in a study of radiation and T cells in renal cell carcinoma (dated by TCRdb to 2018 to 2021). The library was made by the immunoSEQ multiplex PCR assay. TCRdb mirrors the immuneACCESS table, restricted to in-frame sequences. Some clones are absent from its copies; in checked studies, under half trace to an unresolved V gene, and the reason for the others is unknown. This sample lists some 150,000 clones; about nine tenths were detected once. Together, the top ten hold over 10% of the sample. Sample time point, as interpreted from the label and publication: blood 2 weeks post-SBRT. The sample's treatment or condition label is to be understood as: 15 Gy SBRT to primary tumor, nephrectomy 4 weeks later. The sample here was blood, taken from a patient whose treatment included radiotherapy and nephrectomy. The receptors come from a woman between 45 and 65 years old with renal cell carcinoma.

Only one count was recorded for this clone. J is TRBJ2-5 and V is TRBV28, with a tentative D call TRBD1 (5 bases). The CDR3 extends over 14 amino acids. Per the germline V gene, CDR1 is MDHEN and CDR2 is SYDVKM. Trimming stripped 3 bases from V and 4 bases from J, with 12 bases between. The CDR3 is CASSFRVRRETQYF. DNA of the CDR3: TGTGCCAGCAGTTTCAGGGTACGGCGAGAGACCCAGTACTTC.

The V and J genes are TRBV7-9 and TRBJ1-2; 11 positions agree with TRBD1. V trimming: 7 bases; J trimming: 7 bases; junction bases outside the gene matches: 14. This CDR3 spans 16 amino acids. Germline values: CDR1 SEHNR, CDR2 FQNEAQ (reference sequence). This CDR3 reads CASILGTGGKKSGYTF. The CDR3, as DNA: TGTGCCAGCATCCTGGGGACAGGGGGGAAAAAATCTGGCTACACCTTC.

This sequence joins TRBV19 and TRBJ2-5, with TRBD2 identical over 11 bases. V was pared by 6 bases and J by 2 bases, with 17 bases of the junction left unmatched. The length of the CDR3 is 19 residues. Germline V gives CDR1 LNHDA, CDR2 SQIVND (reference sequence). The CDR3 sequence is CASSPLLASGGKNQETQYF. The CDR3 region has the DNA TGTGCCAGTAGCCCCCTTTTGGCTAGCGGGGGGAAGAATCAAGAGACCCAGTACTTC.

The chain uses TRBV10-3 and TRBJ1-2, with a weak D call TRBD1 (5 bases). Germline CDR1 reads ENHRY; CDR2 reads SYGVKD. V lost 6 bases to trimming and J lost 3 bases, with 14 bases between them. The CDR3 is 14 amino acids. CDR3 protein: CAIRPGLPDYGYTF. The CDR3 DNA reads TGTGCCATCAGGCCGGGACTCCCGGACTATGGCTACACCTTC.

Remarks on this clone: One junction end disagrees with the germline gene, perhaps due to a read error. This chain uses TRBV7-7 with TRBJ2-2, with D tentatively TRBD1 (6 bases). CDR1 and CDR2 from the germline V gene are SSHAT and FNYEAQ (reference sequence). This CDR3 region has 15 residues. CDR3 nucleotide sequence: TGTGCTAGCAGCTTAGGGACACTCAACACCGGGGAGCTGTTTTTT. Translating gives CASSLGTLNTGELFF. The whole variable domain, filled in from reference TRBV7-7 and TRBJ2-2, reads GAGVSQSPRYKVTKRGQDVTLRCDPISSHATLYWYQQALGQGPEFLTYFNYEAQPDKSGLPSDRFSAERPEGSISTLTIQRTEQRDSAMYRCASSLGTLNTGELFFGEGSRLTVL.

This clone was seen a few times. The rearrangement joins TRBV19 to TRBJ2-5, with TRBD2 matching over 12 bases. The CDR3 is 16 amino acids. J lost 0 bases, V lost 3 bases, and 2 bases had no gene match. The germline gives CDR1 LNHDA, CDR2 SQIVND (reference sequence). CDR3 DNA sequence: TGTGCCAGTAGTATTCGACTAGCGGGGGACCAAGAGACCCAGTACTTC. Protein product: CASSIRLAGDQETQYF.

The chain is built from TRBV6-5 and TRBJ2-1; 12 bases fit TRBD2. CDR1 is MNHEY, CDR2 SVGAGI, per germline. V shed 2 bases, J shed 6 bases, and the junction held 2 bases outside the gene matches. The CDR3 loop spans 15 amino acids. The chain's CDR3 is CASSYGLAGSNEQFF. CDR3 in DNA: TGTGCCAGCAGTTACGGACTAGCGGGATCCAATGAGCAGTTCTTC.

This sequence joins TRBV4-1 and TRBJ1-5, with 8 bases that match TRBD1. CDR3 length equals 15 residues. Trimming cost V 1 base and J 5 bases; bases outside gene matches: 4. Per the germline V gene, CDR1 is MGHRA and CDR2 is YSYEKL. The CDR3 region is CASSQGPTGDQPQHF. The CDR3 DNA reads as TGCGCCAGCAGCCAAGGCCCGACAGGGGATCAGCCCCAGCATTTT.

The genes are TRBV23-1 and TRBJ2-7; 10 nucleotides align to TRBD1. TRBV23-1 is given ORF status, its function remaining uncertain. The CDR3 consists of 15 residues. The V and J ends lost 6 bases and 2 bases, in that order; junction bases with no gene match: 7. CDR3 bases: TGCGCCAGCAGACGCGGGACAGGGGACGCCTACGAGCAGTACTTC. Translating it yields CASRRGTGDAYEQYF.

The chain joins TRBV5-1 to TRBJ1-3; D is possibly TRBD1 (5 bases). The ends were cut back, 0 bases at V and 4 bases at J, with 11 bases in the middle. From germline, CDR1 is SGHRS and CDR2 YFSETQ. CDR3 length: 15 residues. This chain's CDR3 is CASSLVGGFGNTIYF. DNA for the CDR3: TGCGCCAGCAGCTTGGTTGGGGGGTTCGGAAACACCATATATTTT.

This chain connects TRBV18 to TRBJ2-2; 8 bases match TRBD1. J lost 0 bases, V lost 1 base, and 7 bases had no gene match. Germline assignment: CDR1 KGHSH and CDR2 LQKENI. The CDR3 extends over 18 amino acids. This CDR3 reads CASSPRGTGHPNTGELFF. The CDR3 DNA reads as TGTGCCAGCTCACCACGCGGGACAGGCCACCCGAACACCGGGGAGCTGTTTTTT.

This chain connects TRBV4-1 to TRBJ2-7; no firm D call. Deletions cut 1 base from V and 6 bases from J, with 10 bases between. CDR1 and CDR2 from the germline V gene are MGHRA and YSYEKL. The CDR3 loop spans 13 amino acids. CDR3: CASSQGDTAEQYF. DNA of the CDR3: TGCGCCAGCAGCCAAGGCGACACCGCCGAGCAGTACTTC.

This sequence joins TRBV11-3 and TRBJ1-1, with D uncertain. CDR1 is SGHNT and CDR2 is YENEEA in the germline V gene. This CDR3 has 12 residues. Trimming left V 5 bases short and J 3 bases short, with 7 bases between. In DNA form, the CDR3 reads TGTGCCAGCAGCCCCGGGGACACTGAAGCTTTCTTT. It specifies CASSPGDTEAFF.

In its sample, this clone was seen once. J is TRBJ1-3 and V is TRBV6-1; D gene ambiguous. This CDR3 comprises 14 residues. The germline V gene has CDR1 MNHNS and CDR2 SASEGT. V was clipped by 7 bases and J by 0 bases, with 10 bases between them. CDR3 DNA: TGTGCCAGCAAAATGCAGCCCTCTGGAAACACCATATATTTT. This encodes CASKMQPSGNTIYF.

The chain links TRBV12-5 to TRBJ1-5; 10 positions match TRBD1. V gave up 3 bases and J gave up 0 bases; unmatched junction bases: 5. This CDR3 contains 17 residues. Germline V gene lookup returns CDR1 LGHNT and CDR2 FRNRAP. CDR3 DNA sequence: TGTGCTAGTGGTTTCGGGACAGGGGAGGATAGCAATCAGCCCCAGCATTTT. Translating it yields CASGFGTGEDSNQPQHF.

The chain uses TRBV5-4 and TRBJ1-2; D is undetermined. The CDR3 runs 13 residues. Trimming left V 4 bases short and J 7 bases short, with 14 bases between. CDR1 and CDR2 (germline): SGHNT, YYREEE (reference sequence). CDR3 sequence (DNA): TGTGCCAGCAGCAGCCCGGAGGATATTGGCTACACCTTC. Its translation: CASSSPEDIGYTF.

The chain couples TRBV7-2 to TRBJ2-1; 11 bases agree with TRBD2. The CDR3 loop spans 16 amino acids. V lost 5 bases and J lost 2; bases outside the gene matches: 5. Germline values: CDR1 SGHTA, CDR2 FQGNSA. For the CDR3, the DNA is TGTGCCAGCAGCACGATGGGACTAGCGGCCTACAATGAGCAGTTCTTC. It encodes CASSTMGLAAYNEQFF.